The 13 T cell receptor beta chains below were found in one sample sequenced in a study of quantifying T cell responses using KT2 cells. Overall study context: TCR alpha and beta constant-region primers primed reverse transcription of RNA.

A single-stranded UMI oligo with SP2 sequence was ligated to cDNA 3' ends. First-round PCR used 3 to 4 cycles and beta primers RC1.1 and RC1.2 covering TRBC1 and TRBC2. TCRdb analysed the UMI-ligation and nested PCR reads with MiXCR anew, one entry per CDR3 protein. The sample has under 35,000 distinct CDR3 sequences, 10% to 13% seen once. The source material was PBMCs spiked with cells of the T cell clone KT2. All receptors come from a human donor.

This clonotype was seen a few times. V is TRBV5-1 and J is TRBJ2-5, with D unresolved. This CDR3 has 11 amino acids. Germline values: CDR1 SGHRS, CDR2 YFSETQ. V was clipped by 1 base and J by 5 bases, with 3 bases between them. For the CDR3, the DNA is TGCGCCAGCAGCTTGATGGAGACCCAGTACTTC. This codes for CASSLMETQYF.

The chain is built from TRBV7-3 and TRBJ2-1; 7 bases are shared with TRBD2. The CDR3 runs 16 residues. CDR1 is SGHTA and CDR2 is FQGTGA in the germline V gene. J lost 6 bases, V lost 5 bases, and 13 bases had no gene match. The CDR3 spells CASSLSPAGSSNEQFF. As DNA, the CDR3 is TGTGCCAGCAGCCTATCGCCAGCGGGATCGAGCAATGAGCAGTTCTTC.

This clonotype showed up many times. This rearrangement joins TRBV12-3 or TRBV12-4 to TRBJ2-7; 7 nucleotides align to TRBD1. V was clipped by 4 bases and J by 4 bases; unmatched bases: 1. CDR3 size: 12 residues. The CDR3 spells CASSSGQYEQYF. In DNA form, the CDR3 reads TGTGCCAGCAGTTCGGGACAGTACGAGCAGTACTTC.

The J gene is TRBJ1-6, the V gene TRBV11-2; D uncertain. Germline V CDR1 and CDR2: SGHAT, FQNNGV. Trimming cost V 0 bases and J 4 bases, with 7 bases left between them. The CDR3 is 15 amino acids. CDR3 in DNA: TGTGCCAGCAGCTTAGAGCTGATATATAATTCACCCCTCCACTTT. It translates to CASSLELIYNSPLHF. Using reference TRBV11-2 and TRBJ1-6 for the parts outside the CDR3, the full variable domain is EAGVAQSPRYKIIEKRQSVAFWCNPISGHATLYWYQQILGQGPKLLIQFQNNGVVDDSQLPKDRFSAERLKGVDSTLKIQPAKLEDSAVYLCASSLELIYNSPLHFGNGTRLTVT.

The CDR3, as DNA: TGTGCCTGGAGTGTACTGGCGGCTACTAGCACAGATACGCAGTATTTT. It translates to CAWSVLAATSTDTQYF. The chain links TRBV30 to TRBJ2-3; D is uncertain. Germline CDR1 reads GTSNPN; CDR2 reads SVGIG (reference sequence). The V end lost 0 bases, the J end lost 0 bases, and 13 bases lay between the germline ends. This CDR3 spans 16 amino acids. Using reference TRBV30 and TRBJ2-3 for the parts outside the CDR3, the full variable domain is SQTIHQWPATLVQPVGSPLSLECTVEGTSNPNLYWYRQAAGRGLQLLFYSVGIGQISSEVPQNLSASRPQDRQFILSSKKLLLSDSGFYLCAWSVLAATSTDTQYFGPGTRLTVL.

V is TRBV4-3 and J is TRBJ2-7, with 11 bases lining up with TRBD2. Per germline, CDR1 LGHNA and CDR2 YSLEER. Trimming took 4 bases from V and 7 from J; bases not matched to a gene: 15. CDR3 size: 17 residues. DNA of the CDR3: TGCGCCAGCAGCCGCCGGACGGACCTAGCGGGAGGTTCAGAGCAGTACTTC. It encodes CASSRRTDLAGGSEQYF.

For the CDR3, the DNA is TGTGCCAGCTCACCCGGTTTCAGGACCGATCTAAACAATGAGCAGTTCTTC. Its protein product is CASSPGFRTDLNNEQFF. This chain links TRBV18 with TRBJ2-1, with D uncertain. Germline V gives CDR1 KGHSH, CDR2 LQKENI. V was pared by 3 bases and J by 5 bases, with 20 bases between. The CDR3 covers 17 residues.

This clonotype turned up a few times. The rearrangement uses TRBV11-2 and TRBJ2-5; D may be TRBD2 (6 bases). From germline, CDR1 is SGHAT and CDR2 FQNNGV. CDR3 length equals 14 residues. Trimming shortened V by 4 bases and J by 2 bases, and 11 bases separated the two germline ends. CDR3 sequence: CASSYGTPQETQYF. The CDR3 DNA follows: TGTGCCAGCAGCTACGGGACTCCTCAAGAGACCCAGTACTTC.

This clonotype has ten or more counts. The chain employs TRBV11-2 and TRBJ2-1; 12 bases fit TRBD2. The CDR3 is 15 amino acids. V shed 5 bases and J 7 bases; nucleotides not matched to a gene: 6. Germline V CDR1 and CDR2: SGHAT, FQNNGV. The CDR3 protein is CASSRTSGIMNEQFF. The CDR3, as DNA: TGTGCCAGCAGCAGGACTAGCGGGATTATGAATGAGCAGTTCTTC.

The table lists this clonotype with a few counts. V and J are TRBV6-1 and TRBJ1-5; tentative D call: TRBD1 (5 bases). CDR3 size: 14 residues. Trimming pared 3 bases from V and 2 bases from J, leaving 8 bases between. Germline-derived CDR1 and CDR2 are MNHNS and SASEGT. The CDR3 bases are TGTGCCAGCAGTGAGCAGGGTGGCAATCAGCCCCAGCATTTT. It is translated as CASSEQGGNQPQHF.

The V and J genes are TRBV18 and TRBJ1-1; 9 bases agree with TRBD1. The CDR3 runs to 14 residues. The germline CDR1 and CDR2 sequences are KGHSH and LQKENI. J lost 4 bases, V lost 5 bases, and 5 bases had no gene match. The CDR3 bases are TGTGCCAGCTCATCCCAGGACAGGGGCACTGAAGCTTTCTTT. Translated, it gives CASSSQDRGTEAFF.

The chain employs TRBV20-1 and TRBJ2-5; D is unclear. The V gene's germline CDR1 is DFQATT and CDR2 SNEGSKA (reference sequence). V was cut by 0 bases and J by 2 bases, with 10 bases left in between. The CDR3 consists of 14 residues. In DNA, the CDR3 is TGCAGTGCTAGAGATCAGTGGGTTCAAGAGACCCAGTACTTC. This gives the protein CSARDQWVQETQYF.

In its sample, this clonotype was seen many times. The rearrangement joins TRBV20-1 to TRBJ1-2, with D perhaps matching TRBD1 (6 bases). The CDR3 runs to 16 residues. Germline assignment: CDR1 DFQATT and CDR2 SNEGSKA (reference sequence). Trimming pared 3 bases from V and 4 bases from J, leaving 21 bases between. CDR3 sequence: CSASIGQSRTSYGYTF. The CDR3 nucleotides read TGCAGTGCTAGTATCGGACAGTCCCGTACATCCTATGGCTACACCTTC.